The 21 T cell receptor beta chains given below trace back to one sample, sequenced in a study of beta chain features in type 1 diabetes. The sequenced template was cDNA made from the entire isolated RNA. The table came from immunoSEQ multiplex PCR; TCRdb's copy has only in-frame clones and leaves some out. The sample includes 300,000 to 400,000 clones, 6.5% to 10% of them seen just once. Sequenced: central memory CD4+ T cells from blood. These receptors were taken from a woman between 18 and 30 years old in good health.

This chain connects TRBV6-6 to TRBJ2-1; 11 nucleotides align to TRBD1. CDR3 length equals 15 residues. CDR1 is MNHNY, CDR2 SVGAGI, per germline (reference sequence). V lost 6 bases, J lost 5 bases, and 6 bases stayed unmatched. Written as DNA, the CDR3 is TGTGCCAGCAGCAACGGACAGGGGGCCCACAATGAGCAGTTCTTC. It encodes CASSNGQGAHNEQFF.

About this clone itself: The same CDR3 can be traced to other DNA sequences in this sample. V is TRBV28 and J is TRBJ1-2, with TRBD1 identical over 7 bases. The CDR3 is made up of 12 amino acids. V was clipped by 4 bases and J by 7 bases; unmatched bases: 3. Germline values: CDR1 MDHEN, CDR2 SYDVKM. The CDR3 sequence is CASSSQGGGYTF. The CDR3 nucleotides read TGTGCCAGCAGTTCGCAGGGGGGTGGCTACACCTTC.

This clone was counted at least ten times. The chain recombines TRBV7-9 with TRBJ1-1, with 7 positions matching TRBD1. This CDR3 has 15 amino acids. J lost 2 bases, V lost 5 bases, and 8 bases had no gene match. Germline V gene sequence: CDR1 SEHNR, CDR2 FQNEAQ (reference sequence). CDR3 in DNA: TGTGCCAGCAGCCGTCAGAACAGGGGAAACACTGAAGCTTTCTTT. Translated, it gives CASSRQNRGNTEAFF.

This clone showed up just a few times. The chain combines TRBV7-2 with TRBJ1-2, with a weak D call TRBD1 (5 bases). The V end lost 5 bases, the J end lost 5 bases, and 12 bases lay between the germline ends. The CDR3 consists of 13 residues. Germline CDR1 SGHTA, CDR2 FQGNSA. The CDR3 DNA reads as TGTGCCAGCAGCACGGCGGGGGTTTATGGCTACACCTTC. Translating it yields CASSTAGVYGYTF.

This clone was seen a few times. The chain carries TRBV23-1 and TRBJ2-5, with 13 bases fitting TRBD2. TRBV23-1 falls under the ORF class, with uncertain function. Unmatched junction bases numbered 3, after V lost 6 bases and J lost 5 bases. There are 14 residues in the CDR3. The CDR3 sequence is CASRGLAGRETQYF. The CDR3 region has the DNA TGCGCCAGCAGGGGACTAGCGGGAAGGGAGACCCAGTACTTC.

V is TRBV4-1 and J is TRBJ2-6, with unresolved D. Germline CDR1 is MGHRA and CDR2 is YSYEKL. V gave up 0 bases and J gave up 2 bases, with 8 bases separating them. The CDR3 runs 16 residues. CDR3 sequence reads: CASSQDVQAGANVLTF. The CDR3 nucleotides read TGCGCCAGCAGCCAAGATGTGCAGGCTGGGGCCAACGTCCTGACTTTC.

This clone was counted at least ten times. This sequence joins TRBV14 and TRBJ2-7, with D hard to call. The V end was cut by 5 bases, the J end by 1 base, with 9 bases between. The CDR3 runs to 13 residues. CDR1 SGHDN and CDR2 FVKESK come from the germline V gene. CDR3 amino acids: CASSSYISYEQYF. In nucleotides, the CDR3 is TGTGCCAGCAGCTCTTACATATCCTACGAGCAGTACTTC.

This clone was seen a handful of times. This chain links TRBV28 with TRBJ2-7; unclear D gene. The V and J ends lost 6 bases and 6 bases respectively, with 21 bases between them. This CDR3 contains 15 residues. Germline V CDR1 and CDR2: MDHEN, SYDVKM. CDR3 in amino acids: CASSRIKDPPGEQYF. The CDR3 DNA follows: TGTGCCAGCAGCCGGATAAAGGACCCTCCTGGCGAGCAGTACTTC.

The rearrangement links TRBV6-4 to TRBJ2-1, with TRBD2 matching over 14 bases. Germline V lookup: CDR1 MRHNA, CDR2 SNTAGT. V lost 5 bases and J lost 9; bases outside the gene matches: 3. The CDR3 totals 14 residues. CDR3 sequence reads: CASSRLAGGVEQFF. DNA for the CDR3: TGTGCCAGCAGTCGACTAGCGGGAGGGGTTGAGCAGTTCTTC.

This clone was picked up many times. This chain links TRBV4-3 with TRBJ2-1; D is perhaps TRBD2 (5 bases). Per germline, CDR1 LGHNA and CDR2 YSLEER. Trimming cost V 2 bases and J 12 bases, with 11 bases left between them. The CDR3 contains 12 residues. The CDR3 nucleotides read TGCGCCAGCAGCCAAAGGCCGGGAATGCAGTTCTTC. It yields the protein CASSQRPGMQFF.

This clone showed up just a few times. This chain uses TRBV4-1 with TRBJ2-5; 7 bases match TRBD2. CDR3 size: 17 residues. With 0 bases clipped from V and 5 bases from J, the junction kept 12 bases outside the gene matches. Germline values: CDR1 MGHRA, CDR2 YSYEKL. In nucleotides, the CDR3 is TGCGCCAGCAGCCAAGATGGAGGGAGGGCCCTCGAGGAGACCCAGTACTTC. Translating gives CASSQDGGRALEETQYF.

This clone has a handful of counts. The chain uses TRBV14 and TRBJ2-3; no clear D. Germline V gives CDR1 SGHDN, CDR2 FVKESK. The CDR3 is 14 amino acids. V was trimmed by 4 bases and J by 2 bases, leaving 10 bases between them. In DNA form, the CDR3 reads TGTGCCAGCAGCCCTGTTGGGGTCACAGATACGCAGTATTTT. Translated, it gives CASSPVGVTDTQYF.

This clone was seen ten or more times. This chain joins TRBV4-3 and TRBJ2-7; 7 bases map to TRBD1. The CDR3 loop spans 15 amino acids. The V gene's germline CDR1 is LGHNA and CDR2 YSLEER. The V and J ends lost 0 bases and 7 bases, in that order; junction bases with no gene match: 9. The CDR3 here is CASSQDHNRGAEQYF. CDR3 nucleotide sequence: TGCGCCAGCAGCCAAGATCACAACAGGGGTGCTGAGCAGTACTTC.

Turning to this clone: Other DNA sequences in this sample translate to the same CDR3. CDR3 loop: CASSLGGYTDTQYF. The CDR3 coding sequence is TGCGCCAGCAGCTTGGGTGGCTACACAGATACGCAGTATTTT. This rearrangement joins TRBV5-1 to TRBJ2-3; no firm D call. The germline V and J ends were trimmed by 0 bases and 2 bases, with 7 bases remaining between them. CDR3 size: 14 residues. Germline V gene data show CDR1 as SGHRS and CDR2 as YFSETQ.

The chain combines TRBV5-1 with TRBJ2-1, with D tentatively TRBD1 (6 bases). The CDR3 has 17 residues. CDR1 SGHRS and CDR2 YFSETQ come from the germline V gene. V lost 0 bases, J lost 1 base, and 14 bases lay in between. The CDR3 sequence: CASSLVQTGRSYNEQFF. CDR3 sequence (DNA): TGCGCCAGCAGCTTGGTGCAAACAGGGCGTTCCTACAATGAGCAGTTCTTC. Based on the CDR3 plus reference TRBV5-1 and TRBJ2-1, the full variable domain is KAGVTQTPRYLIKTRGQQVTLSCSPISGHRSVSWYQQTPGQGLQFLFEYFSETQRNKGNFPGRFSGRQFSNSRSEMNVSTLELGDSALYLCASSLVQTGRSYNEQFFGPGTRLTVL.

CDR3 sequence (DNA): TGCGCCAGCAGCTCCACTGTGGCGGGGAACACCGGGGAGCTGTTTTTT. Translated, it gives CASSSTVAGNTGELFF. This chain joins TRBV5-1 and TRBJ2-2, with TRBD2 as a possible D gene (5 bases). CDR1 and CDR2 (germline): SGHRS, YFSETQ. With 3 bases removed from V and 1 base from J, the gap between germline ends came to 13 bases. The CDR3 extends over 16 amino acids.

The rearrangement uses TRBV28 and TRBJ1-5; the match to TRBD1 covers 8 bases. Germline V gives CDR1 MDHEN, CDR2 SYDVKM. Trimming took 8 bases from V and 6 from J; bases not matched to a gene: 3. There are 12 residues in the CDR3. This chain's CDR3 is CASWTGSQPQHF. DNA of the CDR3: TGTGCCAGCTGGACAGGGAGTCAGCCCCAGCATTTT.

This clone has just a few counts. The chain is built from TRBV27 and TRBJ2-7, with a weak D call TRBD1 (5 bases). The germline gives CDR1 MNHEY, CDR2 SMNVEV (reference sequence). CDR3 length: 16 amino acids. The V end lost 6 bases, the J end lost 2 bases, and 20 bases lay between the germline ends. CDR3 sequence (DNA): TGTGCCAGCAGCAAGAAAAGAGTAGACAGACCCTACGAGCAGTACTTC. Translation: CASSKKRVDRPYEQYF.

This clone has a handful of counts. The chain is built from TRBV7-8 and TRBJ2-3; maybe TRBD1 (5 bases). The CDR3 is made up of 16 amino acids. Germline CDR1 reads SGHVS; CDR2 reads FQNEAQ. The V end lost 3 bases, the J end lost 0 bases, and 13 bases lay between the germline ends. CDR3 in amino acids: CASSLSQGTSTDTQYF. The CDR3 DNA reads as TGTGCCAGCAGCTTGTCCCAGGGAACCAGCACAGATACGCAGTATTTT.

The chain is built from TRBV5-6 and TRBJ2-7; weak D call: TRBD2 (5 bases). The ends were cut back, 4 bases at V and 2 bases at J, with 13 bases in the middle. The CDR3 runs 14 residues. The germline CDR1 and CDR2 sequences are SGHDT and YYEEEE. DNA of the CDR3: TGTGCCAGCAGCACAAGGACGGGGACCTACGAGCAGTACTTC. It yields the protein CASSTRTGTYEQYF. The full variable domain, rest sourced from reference TRBV5-6 and TRBJ2-7, is DAGVTQSPTHLIKTRGQQVTLRCSPKSGHDTVSWYQQALGQGPQFIFQYYEEEERQRGNFPDRFSGHQFPNYSSELNVNALLLGDSALYLCASSTRTGTYEQYFGPGTRLTVT.

This clone showed up just a few times. The chain combines TRBV28 with TRBJ1-2; no firm D call. Germline V CDR1 and CDR2: MDHEN, SYDVKM. V gave up 4 bases and J gave up 8 bases, with 8 bases separating them. The CDR3 runs to 11 residues. In DNA, the CDR3 is TGTGCCAGCAGTTCGGTCCGGGGCTACACCTTC. This sequence encodes CASSSVRGYTF.